Listed below are T cell receptor beta chains from one sample, sequenced in a study of shared clonotypes between healthy human individuals. Sequenced by immunoSEQ multiplex PCR; TCRdb stores in-frame clones only, minus some. Among around 480,000 clones listed, about three quarters were seen once. The sequencing sample was made of PBMCs. The receptor source for this set is a woman aged 40 to 50 in good health. Some clones in this sample may be carry-over from other donors' samples. Each CDR3 is given with its conserved first and last residue.

TRBJ1-2,TRBV20-1,CSAYHSYGYTF
TRBJ1-1,TRBV5-1,CASSLSTGNTEAFF
TRBJ2-3,TRBV19,CAVGAYTDTQYF
TRBJ2-7,TRBV28,CASSSAGTGISYEQYF
TRBJ2-7,TRBV2,CASTRWREPYEQYF
TRBJ2-3,TRBV7-3,CASSPGLATDTQYF
TRBJ2-7,TRBV18,CASSAGTGPYEQYF
TRBJ2-1,TRBV10-2,CASSSAHNEQFF
TRBJ2-1,TRBV19,CASSITGGLAGVNEQFF
TRBJ2-7,TRBV11-2,CATSFLAAGGEQYF
TRBJ2-3,TRBV27,CASSNLARDTQYF
TRBJ2-2,TRBV18,CASSPGTGENTGELFF
TRBJ2-7,TRBV2,CASSWTPGNREQYF
TRBJ2-5,TRBV28,CASSLRARQETQYF
TRBJ2-2,TRBV6-5,CASSRTGGTGELFF
TRBJ2-5,TRBV7-2,CASSPSRTQETQYF
TRBJ2-5,TRBV9,CASSGLQGAPGETQYF
TRBJ2-7,TRBV7-9,CASSLVGAVEQYF
TRBJ2-5,TRBV5-1,CASSKGNTRQETQYF
TRBJ2-2,TRBV11-2,CASSLDRASGGGELFF
TRBJ1-6,TRBV6-4,CASSDGEDASPLHF
TRBJ1-5,TRBV19,CASRTGGIQPQHF
TRBJ2-3,TRBV11-2,CASSLDFSTDTQYF
TRBJ1-2,TRBV2,CASSEDRGAYGYTF
TRBJ2-7,TRBV9,CASSVSGQGSAEQYF
TRBJ2-7,TRBV28,CASSLSRGRNEQYF
TRBJ1-5,TRBV7-9,CASSLAGHQYSNQPQHF
TRBJ2-4,TRBV30,CAWSAGRAKNIQYF
TRBJ2-5,TRBV6-1,CASSENTQETQYF
TRBJ1-2,TRBV7-3,CASSFDRGDGYTF
TRBJ2-2,TRBV7-9,CASSPRTYTGELFF
TRBJ2-1,TRBV28,CASSLLAGGIYNEQFF
TRBJ2-7,TRBV28,CASSLWGQSYEQYF
TRBJ1-4,TRBV5-4,CASSLAGGQGGGEKLFF
TRBJ2-1,TRBV18,CASSPGTVNNEQFF
TRBJ2-5,TRBV5-1,CASSPTSAETQYF
.,TRBV28,CASSSDSYEQYF
TRBJ2-3,TRBV7-2,CASSPVGADTQYF
TRBJ1-1,TRBV18,CASSPPARGLGTEAFF
TRBJ1-5,TRBV7-3,CASSPPTVYSNQPQHF